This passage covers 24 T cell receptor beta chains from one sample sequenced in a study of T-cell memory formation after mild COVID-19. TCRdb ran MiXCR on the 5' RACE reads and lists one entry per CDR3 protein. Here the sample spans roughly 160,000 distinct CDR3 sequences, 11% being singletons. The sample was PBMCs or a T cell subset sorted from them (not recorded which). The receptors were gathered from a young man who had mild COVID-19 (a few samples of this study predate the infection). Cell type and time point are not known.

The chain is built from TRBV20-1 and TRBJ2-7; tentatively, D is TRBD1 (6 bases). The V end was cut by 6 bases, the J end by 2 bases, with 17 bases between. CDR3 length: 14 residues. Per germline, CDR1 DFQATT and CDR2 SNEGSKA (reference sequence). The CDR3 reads CSASLPRGPYEQYF. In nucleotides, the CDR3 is TGCAGTGCCAGCCTGCCCAGGGGCCCCTACGAGCAGTACTTC.

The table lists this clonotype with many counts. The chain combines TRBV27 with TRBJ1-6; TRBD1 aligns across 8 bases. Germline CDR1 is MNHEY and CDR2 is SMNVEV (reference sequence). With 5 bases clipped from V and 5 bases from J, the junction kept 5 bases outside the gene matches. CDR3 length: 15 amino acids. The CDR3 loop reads CASSPGTGNNSPLHF. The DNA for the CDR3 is TGTGCCAGCAGTCCCGGGACAGGCAATAATTCACCCCTCCACTTT.

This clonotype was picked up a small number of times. The CDR3 protein is CASGQGAGIGEQFF. CDR3 nucleotides: TGTGCCAGCGGACAGGGGGCGGGAATAGGTGAGCAGTTCTTC. The chain couples TRBV3-1 to TRBJ2-1; TRBD1 agrees at 11 bases. Germline CDR1 and CDR2: LGHDT and YNNKEL (reference sequence). The CDR3 sequence is 14 residues long. After removal of 8 bases from V and 9 bases from J, the junction contained 9 bases not matched to a gene.

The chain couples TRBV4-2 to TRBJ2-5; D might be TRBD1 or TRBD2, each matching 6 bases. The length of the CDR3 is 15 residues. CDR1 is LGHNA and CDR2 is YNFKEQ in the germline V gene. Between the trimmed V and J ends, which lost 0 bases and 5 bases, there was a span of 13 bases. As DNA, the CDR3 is TGTGCCAGCAGCCAAGAATCGGGGGCCCAGGAGACCCAGTACTTC. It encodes CASSQESGAQETQYF.

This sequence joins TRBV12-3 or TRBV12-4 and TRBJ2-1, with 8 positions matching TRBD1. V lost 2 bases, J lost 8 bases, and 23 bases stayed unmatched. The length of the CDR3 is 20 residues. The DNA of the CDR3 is TGTGCCAGCAGTTTAAGGGTCAGGGGGCTGATCCGGACCCAGAAGGATGAGCAGTTCTTC. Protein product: CASSLRVRGLIRTQKDEQFF.

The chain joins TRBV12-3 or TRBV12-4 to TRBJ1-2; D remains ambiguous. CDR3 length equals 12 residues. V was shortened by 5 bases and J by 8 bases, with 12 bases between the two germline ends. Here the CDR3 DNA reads TGTGCCAGCAGTCGGAGAGGACCCGGCTACACCTTC. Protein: CASSRRGPGYTF.

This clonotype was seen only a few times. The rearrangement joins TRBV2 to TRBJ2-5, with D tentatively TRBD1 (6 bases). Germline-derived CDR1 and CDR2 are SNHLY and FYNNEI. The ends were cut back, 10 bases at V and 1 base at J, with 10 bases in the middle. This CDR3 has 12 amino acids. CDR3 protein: CAKQGAQETQYF. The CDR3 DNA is TGTGCCAAACAGGGCGCCCAAGAGACCCAGTACTTC.

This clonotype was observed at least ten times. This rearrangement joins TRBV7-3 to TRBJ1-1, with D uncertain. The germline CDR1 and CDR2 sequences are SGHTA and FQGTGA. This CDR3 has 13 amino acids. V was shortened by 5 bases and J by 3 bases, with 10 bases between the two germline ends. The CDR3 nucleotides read TGTGCCAGCAGCCGAGGCGGGTACACTGAAGCTTTCTTT. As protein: CASSRGGYTEAFF.

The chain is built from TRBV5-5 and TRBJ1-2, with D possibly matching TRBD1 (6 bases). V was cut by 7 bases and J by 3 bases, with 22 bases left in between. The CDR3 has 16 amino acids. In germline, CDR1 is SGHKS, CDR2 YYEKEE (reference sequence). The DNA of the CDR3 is TGTGCCAGCGCCTCGGGACATCTCCTTTTGGACTATGGCTACACCTTC. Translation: CASASGHLLLDYGYTF.

The CDR3 bases are TGTGCCAGCAGCTTCATGGGGAGCTCCTACGAGCAGTACTTC. Translating gives CASSFMGSSYEQYF. This chain connects TRBV5-5 to TRBJ2-7; TRBD2 is a possible D gene (5 bases). With 2 bases removed from V and 0 bases from J, the gap between germline ends came to 9 bases. The CDR3 spans 14 residues. Germline lookup yields CDR1 SGHKS and CDR2 YYEKEE (reference sequence).

In nucleotides, the CDR3 is TGTGCCAGCAGTAACCGTCGACAGGGAGAGTACGAGCAGTACGTC. Amino acid sequence: CASSNRRQGEYEQYV. The rearrangement joins TRBV6-6 to TRBJ2-7, with 7 bases fitting TRBD1. V shed 5 bases, J shed 4 bases, and the junction held 11 bases outside the gene matches. Germline V gives CDR1 MNHNY, CDR2 SVGAGI (reference sequence). The CDR3 extends over 15 amino acids.

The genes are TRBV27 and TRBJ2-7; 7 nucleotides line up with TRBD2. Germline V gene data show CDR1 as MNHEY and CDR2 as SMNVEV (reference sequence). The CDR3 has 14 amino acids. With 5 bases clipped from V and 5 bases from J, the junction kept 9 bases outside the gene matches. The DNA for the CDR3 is TGTGCCAGCAGTGGGATCGGGGGGAGCGACGAGCAGTACTTC. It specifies CASSGIGGSDEQYF.

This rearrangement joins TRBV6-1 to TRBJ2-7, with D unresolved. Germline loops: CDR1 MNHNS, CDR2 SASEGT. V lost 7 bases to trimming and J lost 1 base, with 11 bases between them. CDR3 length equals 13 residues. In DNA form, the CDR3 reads TGTGCCAGCATGGACCCCCCGTCCTACGAGCAGTACGTC. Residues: CASMDPPSYEQYV.

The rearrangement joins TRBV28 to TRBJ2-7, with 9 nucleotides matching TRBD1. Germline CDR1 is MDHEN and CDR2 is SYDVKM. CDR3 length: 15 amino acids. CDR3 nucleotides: TGTGCCAGCAGTTCCCCCGGGACAGGGTCCTCCGAGCAGTACGTC. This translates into CASSSPGTGSSEQYV.

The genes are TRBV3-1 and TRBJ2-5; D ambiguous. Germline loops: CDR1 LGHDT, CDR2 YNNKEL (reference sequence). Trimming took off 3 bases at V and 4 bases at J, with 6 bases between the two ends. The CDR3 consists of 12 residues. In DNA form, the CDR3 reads TGTGCCAGCAGCCAGATCGGAGAGACCCAGTACTTC. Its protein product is CASSQIGETQYF.

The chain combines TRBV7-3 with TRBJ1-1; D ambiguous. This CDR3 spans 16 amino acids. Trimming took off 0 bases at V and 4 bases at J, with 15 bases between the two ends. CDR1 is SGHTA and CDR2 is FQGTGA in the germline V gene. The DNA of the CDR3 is TGTGCCAGCAGCTTAACTGGTGGCACCCTGGCCACTGAAGCTTTCTTT. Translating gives CASSLTGGTLATEAFF. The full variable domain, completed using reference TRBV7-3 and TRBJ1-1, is GAGVSQTPSNKVTEKGKYVELRCDPISGHTALYWYRQSLGQGPEFLIYFQGTGAADDSGLPNDRFFAVRPEGSVSTLKIQRTERGDSAVYLCASSLTGGTLATEAFFGQGTRLTVV.

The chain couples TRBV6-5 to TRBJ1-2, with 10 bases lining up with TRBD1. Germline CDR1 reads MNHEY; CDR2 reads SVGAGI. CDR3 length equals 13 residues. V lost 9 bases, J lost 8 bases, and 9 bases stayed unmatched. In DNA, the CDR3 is TGTGCCAGTTCGGGGACAGGGGCGCGAGGCTACACCTTC. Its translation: CASSGTGARGYTF.

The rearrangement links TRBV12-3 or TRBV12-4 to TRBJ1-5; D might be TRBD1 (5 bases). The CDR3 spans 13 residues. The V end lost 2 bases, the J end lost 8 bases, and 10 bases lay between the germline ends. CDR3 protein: CASSLNWGEPQHF. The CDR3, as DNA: TGTGCCAGCAGTTTAAATTGGGGGGAGCCCCAGCATTTT.

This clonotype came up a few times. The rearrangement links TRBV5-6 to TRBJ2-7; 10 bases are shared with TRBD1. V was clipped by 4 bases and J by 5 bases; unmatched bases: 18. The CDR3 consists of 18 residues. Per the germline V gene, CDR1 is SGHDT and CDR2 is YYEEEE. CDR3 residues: CASSRQTGGGENVDEQYV. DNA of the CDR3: TGTGCCAGCAGCCGTCAGACAGGGGGCGGGGAGAATGTGGACGAGCAGTACGTC.

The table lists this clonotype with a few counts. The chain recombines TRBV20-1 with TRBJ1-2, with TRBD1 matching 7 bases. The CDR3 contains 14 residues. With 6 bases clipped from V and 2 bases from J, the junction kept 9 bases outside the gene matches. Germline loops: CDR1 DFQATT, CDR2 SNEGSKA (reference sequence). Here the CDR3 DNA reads TGCAGTGCCCCGGAGTCAGGGGGAAACTATGGCTACACCTTC. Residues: CSAPESGGNYGYTF.

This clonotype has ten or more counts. CDR3 region: CASSFAGGNEQYF. The CDR3 region has the DNA TGTGCCAGCAGCTTCGCAGGGGGAAACGAGCAGTACTTC. V is TRBV7-3 and J is TRBJ2-7; TRBD1 aligns across 7 bases. V was pared by 3 bases and J by 5 bases, with 4 bases of the junction left unmatched. This CDR3 region has 13 residues. Germline CDR1 is SGHTA and CDR2 is FQGTGA.

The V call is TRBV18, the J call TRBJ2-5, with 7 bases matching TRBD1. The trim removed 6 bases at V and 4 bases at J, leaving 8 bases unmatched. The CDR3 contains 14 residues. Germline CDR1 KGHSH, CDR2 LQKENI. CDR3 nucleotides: TGTGCCAGCTCGTTCAGACAGGGTGGAGAGACCCAGTACTTC. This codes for CASSFRQGGETQYF.

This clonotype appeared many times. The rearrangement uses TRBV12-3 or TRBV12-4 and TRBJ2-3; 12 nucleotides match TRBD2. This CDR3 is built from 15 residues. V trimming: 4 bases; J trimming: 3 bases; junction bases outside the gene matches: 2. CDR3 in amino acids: CASSSTSGGTDTQYF. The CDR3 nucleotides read TGTGCCAGCAGTTCGACTAGCGGGGGAACAGATACGCAGTATTTT.

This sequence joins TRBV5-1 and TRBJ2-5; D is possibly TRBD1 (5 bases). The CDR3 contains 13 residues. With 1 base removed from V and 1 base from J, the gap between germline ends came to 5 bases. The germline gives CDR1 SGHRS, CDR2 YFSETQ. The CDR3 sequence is CASSLQGQETQYF. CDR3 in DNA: TGCGCCAGCAGCTTGCAGGGCCAAGAGACCCAGTACTTC.